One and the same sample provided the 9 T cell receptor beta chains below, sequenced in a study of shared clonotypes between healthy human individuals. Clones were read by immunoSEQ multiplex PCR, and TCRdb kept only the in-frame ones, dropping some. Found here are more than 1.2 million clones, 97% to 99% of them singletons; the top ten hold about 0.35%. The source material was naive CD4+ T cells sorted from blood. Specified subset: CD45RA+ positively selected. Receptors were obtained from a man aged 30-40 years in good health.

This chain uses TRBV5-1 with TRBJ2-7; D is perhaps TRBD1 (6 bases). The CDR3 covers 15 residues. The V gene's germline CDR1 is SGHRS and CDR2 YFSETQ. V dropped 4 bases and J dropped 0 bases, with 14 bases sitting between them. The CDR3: CASSIAGQSSYEQYF. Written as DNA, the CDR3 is TGCGCCAGCAGCATCGCCGGACAGAGCTCCTACGAGCAGTACTTC.

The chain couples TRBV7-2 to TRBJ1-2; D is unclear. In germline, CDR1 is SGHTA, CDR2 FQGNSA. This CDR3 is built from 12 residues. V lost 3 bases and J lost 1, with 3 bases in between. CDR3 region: CASSFVNYGYTF. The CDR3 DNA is TGTGCCAGCAGCTTCGTTAACTATGGCTACACCTTC. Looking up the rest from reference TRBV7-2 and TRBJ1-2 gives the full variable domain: GAGVSQSPSNKVTEKGKDVELRCDPISGHTALYWYRQSLGQGLEFLIYFQGNSAPDKSGLPSDRFSAERTGGSVSTLTIQRTQQEDSAVYLCASSFVNYGYTFGSGTRLTVV.

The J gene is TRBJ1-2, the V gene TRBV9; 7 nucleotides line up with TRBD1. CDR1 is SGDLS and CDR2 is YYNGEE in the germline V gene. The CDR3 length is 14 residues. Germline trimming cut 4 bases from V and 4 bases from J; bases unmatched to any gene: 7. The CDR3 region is CASSSQGDIYGYTF. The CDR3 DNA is TGTGCCAGCAGCTCCCAGGGGGATATCTATGGCTACACCTTC.

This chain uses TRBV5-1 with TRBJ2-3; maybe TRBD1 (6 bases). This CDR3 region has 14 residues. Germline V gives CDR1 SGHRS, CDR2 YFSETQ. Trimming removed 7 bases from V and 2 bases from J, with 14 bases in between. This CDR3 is CASLQQGPTDTQYF. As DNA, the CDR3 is TGCGCCAGCCTTCAGCAGGGGCCCACAGATACGCAGTATTTT.

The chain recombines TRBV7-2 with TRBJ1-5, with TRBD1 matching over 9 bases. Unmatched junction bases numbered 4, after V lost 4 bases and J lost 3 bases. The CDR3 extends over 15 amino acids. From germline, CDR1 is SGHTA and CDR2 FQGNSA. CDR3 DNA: TGTGCCAGCAGCTGGGACAGGGTCATCAATCAGCCCCAGCATTTT. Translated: CASSWDRVINQPQHF.

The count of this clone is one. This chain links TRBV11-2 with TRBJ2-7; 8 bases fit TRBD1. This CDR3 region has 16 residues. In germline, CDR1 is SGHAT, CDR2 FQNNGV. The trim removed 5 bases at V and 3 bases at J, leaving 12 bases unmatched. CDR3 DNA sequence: TGTGCCAGCAGCATGGGACAGGTCGGGGTTGTCTACGAGCAGTACTTC. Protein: CASSMGQVGVVYEQYF.

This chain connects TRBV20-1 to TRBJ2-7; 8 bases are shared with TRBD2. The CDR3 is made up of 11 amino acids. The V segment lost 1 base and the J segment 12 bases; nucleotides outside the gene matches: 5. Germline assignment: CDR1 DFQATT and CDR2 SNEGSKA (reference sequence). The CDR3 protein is CSARVSGTAYF. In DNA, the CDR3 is TGCAGTGCTAGAGTTAGCGGGACCGCGTACTTC.

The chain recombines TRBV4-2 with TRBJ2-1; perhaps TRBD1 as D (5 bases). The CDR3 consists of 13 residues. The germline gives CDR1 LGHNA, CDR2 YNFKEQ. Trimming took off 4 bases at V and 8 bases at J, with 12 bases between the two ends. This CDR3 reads CASSLIRADEQFF. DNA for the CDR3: TGTGCCAGCAGCCTTATCAGGGCCGATGAGCAGTTCTTC.

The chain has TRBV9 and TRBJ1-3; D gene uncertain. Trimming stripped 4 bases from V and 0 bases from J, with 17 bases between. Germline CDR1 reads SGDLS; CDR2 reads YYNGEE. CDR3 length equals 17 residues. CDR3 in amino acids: CASSPSNRHYSGNTIYF. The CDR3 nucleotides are TGTGCCAGCAGCCCATCTAACAGACATTACTCTGGAAACACCATATATTTT.